The T cell receptor beta chain under discussion was sequenced for a study of blood T cells in healthy people across ages. The use of a sample-barcoded 5' primer and a J-beta primer mix characterized a second PCR of roughly 6 to 11 cycles. The template-switch adaptor was a 5' adaptor with 12 random nucleotides. It tagged each cDNA molecule. From the 5' RACE reads, TCRdb called clonotypes with MiXCR, one entry per CDR3 protein. Here the sample spans about 1.1 million distinct CDR3 sequences, roughly two fifths being singletons. This clonotype was recorded at least ten times. Its antigen is not known. Samples each yielded at least 6 micrograms of total RNA. This CDR3 is built from 12 residues. Study-wide findings and caveats: Underestimates were what the diversity estimates from one million T cells were considered to be.

V usage is TRBV21-1 and J usage is TRBJ2-3. TRBV21-1 is recorded as a pseudogene. The TCR originated in a young man in good health. Material for sequencing was blood. CDR3 nucleotide sequence: TGTGCCAGCAGCAAAGAGAAAGATACGCAGTATTTT. Translated: CASSKEKDTQYF.